The following is a TCR beta chain sequence with its context. Preparation of the TCRbeta library was carried out with unique molecular identifiers. TCRdb independently ran MiXCR on the PCR reads; one entry per CDR3 protein. Here the sample spans about 830,000 distinct CDR3 sequences, approximately 15% being singletons. The sample belongs to a study of T-cell reconstitution after alpha-beta-depleted transplantation in children. The TCR originated in a male patient aged 10-17 years who had a stem cell transplant for acute lymphoblastic leukemia, so the T cells may come from the graft donor. The source material was PBMCs, mostly from graft donor cells, sampled 360 days after TCRalphabeta/CD19-depleted stem cell transplant.

The DNA of the CDR3 is TGTGCCAGCAGCGTAAGGCTAGCGGCATACAATGAGCAGTTCTTC. It yields the protein CASSVRLAAYNEQFF. The genes are TRBV4-2 and TRBJ2-1, with TRBD2 matching over 7 bases. CDR1 is LGHNA and CDR2 is YNFKEQ in the germline V gene. CDR3 length equals 15 residues. Trimming at V came to 5 bases and at J to 4 bases, leaving 8 bases not matched to a gene.